This T cell receptor (beta chain) comes out of a study of spatial heterogeneity in lung cancer. Study background: PBMC samples from follow-up, where available, were sequenced a median of approximately 24 months after resection. Alpha-chain detections were consistently fewer than beta-chain detections among the sequences.

Trimming stripped 8 bases from V and 4 bases from J, with 15 bases between. This CDR3 is built from 14 residues. The study, taken as a whole, reports: Follow-up blood showed ubiquitous expanded tumor TCRs less than blood at resection did.

This clonotype occurred a few times. Its antigen is undetermined. The study tagged each TCR cDNA molecule with a unique molecular identifier. MiXCR, run by TCRdb on the 5' RACE reads, gives a single entry per CDR3 protein. The sample lists about 47,000 distinct CDR3 sequences, 10% to 15% occurring once. Time point defined: blood at routine non-recurrence follow-up after resection. This receptor was obtained from a male donor with early-stage non-small cell lung cancer. The chain combines TRBV12-3 or TRBV12-4 with TRBJ1-5; D may be TRBD1 (5 bases). The specimen comprised PBMCs, sampled at follow-up. The DNA for the CDR3 is TGTGCCAGCGGCTCGGACACTTCTAATCAGCCCCAGCATTTT. It translates to CASGSDTSNQPQHF.